This TCR beta chain came from a study of OX40 agonist ivuxolimab in advanced cancers. As for the study more broadly: Ivuxolimab was a fully human IgG2 agonistic monoclonal antibody targeting the costimulatory receptor OX40 (CD134). Prior anti-PD-1, anti-PD-L1 or anti-CTLA-4 therapy was permitted, and checkpoint inhibitors had been received by 30% to 40% of dose-escalation patients. The point of sequencing TCRbeta in the periphery was to test whether ivuxolimab changed TCR sequence diversity and drove clonal T-cell expansion. Of the roughly 51 dose-escalation patients, hepatocellular carcinoma was present in around 19, melanoma in roughly 15, renal cell carcinoma in 9 and head and neck cancer in 9. Partial responses were achieved by three dose-escalation patients, of whom one had hepatocellular carcinoma and two had cutaneous melanoma. In the dose-escalation cohort, 70% to 85% of patients were male, and the mean age was approximately 64 years, with a range of roughly 20 to 80. Intravenous ivuxolimab was administered to patients every 2 weeks at six dose levels: 0.01, 0.1, 0.3, 1.5, 3 and 10 mg/kg. The paper reports the monotherapy dose-escalation portion (N of about 52 patients) of the phase I ivuxolimab trial.

The germline V gene (reference sequence) sets CDR1 to SEHNR and CDR2 to FQNEAQ. V is trimmed back by 5 bases and J by 5 bases, and the junction contains 6 bases that no gene match accounts for. Its CDR3 holds 15 amino acids, cysteine through phenylalanine. Only the CDR3 part of the read is kept: 45 bases, read in frame from the first base. Patients with autoimmune disease history or receiving systemic immunosuppression were excluded from the trial. In every dose cohort, peripheral blood was drawn for TCR sequencing at baseline, cycle 4 day 1, and cycle 7 day 1. Samples came from an open-label, multicenter, first-in-human phase I dose-escalation trial of ivuxolimab. Adults with locally advanced or metastatic melanoma, renal cell, hepatocellular, or head and neck squamous cell carcinoma were enrolled in the trial. Before TCR sequencing, CD4+ T cells and CD8+ T cells from peripheral blood were sorted into separate populations.

To sequence the TCRbeta CDR3 region, genomic DNA was isolated from the sorted cells. The immunoSEQ Assay was used to sequence the TCRbeta CDR3 regions. TCRdb took over this immuneACCESS table, retaining in-frame rearrangements with V and J assigned. Such tables are incomplete; in checked studies, under half of the missing clones stem from an unresolved V gene, and the remainder is unexplained. The sample records around 41,000 clones, around 81% of which are singletons. Around 2.7% of the sample rests with the top ten. Summary of the overall study and its limitations: Low levels of normalized T-cell clonal expansion were also shown by some nonresponding patients. Clonal expansion of both CD4+ and CD8+ blood T cells was observed from baseline to week 6 at doses 0.1 to 3.0 mg/kg. After ivuxolimab, expanded clones were on average more numerous among CD8+ T cells than among CD4+ T cells. In the 0.1-3.0 mg/kg groups, partial responders were among the patients with the lowest normalized peripheral clonal expansion, particularly in CD8+ T cells. Antigen specificity was not determined for the clonally expanded peripheral T cells.

About this clone itself: The antigen it recognizes is unknown. Per-base qualities were not stored, and no clone one base away is much larger.

The sequence joins TRBV7-9 to TRBJ2-1; TRBD2 fits 10 bases in the junction. The starting material was CD4+ or CD8+ T cells sorted from blood, obtained in a trial of the OX40 agonist ivuxolimab. The clonotype was recovered from an adult with an advanced solid tumor such as melanoma, head and neck, liver or kidney cancer. The CDR3 here reads CASSLLAGVHNEQFF. The sequenced DNA is TGTGCCAGCAGCCTTCTAGCGGGAGTCCACAATGAGCAGTTCTTC.